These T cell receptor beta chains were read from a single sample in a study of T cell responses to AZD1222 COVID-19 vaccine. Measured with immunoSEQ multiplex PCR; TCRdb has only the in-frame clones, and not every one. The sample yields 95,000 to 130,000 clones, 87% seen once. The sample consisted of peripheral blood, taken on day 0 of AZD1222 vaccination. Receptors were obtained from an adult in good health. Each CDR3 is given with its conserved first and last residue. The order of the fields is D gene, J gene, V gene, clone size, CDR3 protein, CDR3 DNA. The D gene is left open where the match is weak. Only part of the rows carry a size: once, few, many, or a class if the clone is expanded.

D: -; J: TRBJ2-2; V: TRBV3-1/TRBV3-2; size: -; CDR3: CASSQSGPSSLFF; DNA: TGTGCCAGCAGCCAATCTGGACCCTCCTCACTGTTTTTT
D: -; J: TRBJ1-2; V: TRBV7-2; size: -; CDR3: CASSWAGGYTF; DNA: TGTGCCAGCAGCTGGGCGGGTGGCTACACCTTC
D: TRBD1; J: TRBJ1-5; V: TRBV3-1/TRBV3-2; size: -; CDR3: CASSQAGGADQPQHF; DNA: TGTGCCAGCAGCCAGGCAGGGGGCGCGGATCAGCCCCAGCATTTT
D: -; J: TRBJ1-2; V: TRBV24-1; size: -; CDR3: CATSEGIDYGYTF; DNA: TGTGCCACCAGTGAAGGCATAGACTATGGCTACACCTTC
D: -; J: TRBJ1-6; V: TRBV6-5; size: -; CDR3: CASSGSYNSPLHF; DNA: TGTGCCAGCTCGGGTTCCTATAATTCACCCCTCCACTTT
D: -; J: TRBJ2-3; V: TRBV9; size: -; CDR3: CASSVGPGITDTQYF; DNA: TGTGCCAGCAGCGTAGGTCCAGGAATCACAGATACGCAGTATTTT
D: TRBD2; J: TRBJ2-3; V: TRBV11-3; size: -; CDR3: CASSPGLAGSTDTQYF; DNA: TGTGCCAGCAGCCCTGGACTAGCGGGGAGCACAGATACGCAGTATTTT
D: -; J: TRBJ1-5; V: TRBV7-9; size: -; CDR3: CASSPDRGWPQHF; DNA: TGTGCCAGCAGCCCCGATAGGGGTTGGCCCCAGCATTTT
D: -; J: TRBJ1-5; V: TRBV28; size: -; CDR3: CASSGTVSPQHF; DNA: TGTGCCAGCAGTGGAACAGTCTCGCCCCAGCATTTT
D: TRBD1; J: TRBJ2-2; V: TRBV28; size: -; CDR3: CASSFSPGTGVDTGELFF; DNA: TGTGCCAGCAGTTTCTCTCCCGGGACAGGGGTAGACACCGGGGAGCTGTTTTTT
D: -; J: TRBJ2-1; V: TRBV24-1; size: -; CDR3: CATKTYRANEQFF; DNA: TGTGCCACTAAGACATACAGGGCCAATGAGCAGTTCTTC
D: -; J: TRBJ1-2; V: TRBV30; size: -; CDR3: CAWSTGSDYGYTF; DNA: TGTGCCTGGAGTACAGGGTCGGACTATGGCTACACCTTC
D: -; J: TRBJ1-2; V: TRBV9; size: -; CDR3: CASSVEGSGIRGDGYTF; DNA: TGTGCCAGCAGCGTAGAAGGGTCAGGGATTAGGGGAGATGGCTACACCTTC
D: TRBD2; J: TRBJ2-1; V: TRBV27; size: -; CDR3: CASRSLAGVNEQFF; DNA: TGTGCCAGCAGGTCCCTAGCGGGAGTCAATGAGCAGTTCTTC
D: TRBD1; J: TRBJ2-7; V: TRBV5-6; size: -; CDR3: CASSPGQGASYEQYF; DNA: TGTGCCAGCAGCCCGGGCCAGGGGGCTTCCTACGAGCAGTACTTC
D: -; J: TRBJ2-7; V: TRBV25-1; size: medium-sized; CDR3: CASSDLQGSDYEQYF; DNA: TGTGCCAGCAGTGATCTACAGGGTTCTGACTACGAGCAGTACTTC
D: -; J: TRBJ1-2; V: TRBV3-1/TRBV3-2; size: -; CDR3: CASSQVTANYGYTF; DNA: TGTGCCAGCAGCCAAGTTACGGCTAACTATGGCTACACCTTC
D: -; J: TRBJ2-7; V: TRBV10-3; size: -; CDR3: CAISPNSYEQYF; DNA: TGTGCCATCTCCCCTAACTCCTACGAGCAGTACTTC
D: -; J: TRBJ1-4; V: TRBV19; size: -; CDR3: CASSRGPTNEKLFF; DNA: TGTGCCAGTAGCAGGGGACCAACTAATGAAAAACTGTTTTTT
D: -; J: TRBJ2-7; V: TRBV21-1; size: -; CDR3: CASSRRTRGRDYEQYF; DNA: TGTGCCAGCAGCCGCCGGACTCGGGGTCGGGACTACGAGCAGTACTTC
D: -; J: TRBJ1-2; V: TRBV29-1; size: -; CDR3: CSVSGTVLGGYTF; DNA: TGCAGCGTTTCCGGGACTGTGCTAGGTGGCTACACCTTC
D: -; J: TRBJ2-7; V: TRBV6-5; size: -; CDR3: CASRPTGSHEQYF; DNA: TGTGCCAGCAGGCCAACAGGGTCCCACGAGCAGTACTTC
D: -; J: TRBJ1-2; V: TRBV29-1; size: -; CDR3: CSVRTVSNYGYTF; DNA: TGCAGCGTGAGGACAGTGTCTAACTATGGCTACACCTTC
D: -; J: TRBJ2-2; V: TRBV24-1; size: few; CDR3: CATGDLNTGELFF; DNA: TGTGCCACCGGGGATTTGAACACCGGGGAGCTGTTTTTT
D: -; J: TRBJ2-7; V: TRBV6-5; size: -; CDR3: CASSWLDEQYF; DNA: TGTGCCAGCAGTTGGCTGGACGAGCAGTACTTC
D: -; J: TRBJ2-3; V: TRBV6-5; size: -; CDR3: CASIPGDRADTQYF; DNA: TGTGCCAGCATCCCGGGGGACCGGGCAGATACGCAGTATTTT
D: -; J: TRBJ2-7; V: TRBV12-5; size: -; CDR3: CASGKSVYEQYF; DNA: TGTGCTAGTGGTAAGAGTGTGTACGAGCAGTACTTC
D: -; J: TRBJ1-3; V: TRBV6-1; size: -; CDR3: CASSEEISSGNTIYF; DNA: TGTGCCAGCAGTGAAGAAATCAGCTCTGGAAACACCATATATTTT
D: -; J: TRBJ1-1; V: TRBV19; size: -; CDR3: CASLNGEGGTEAFF; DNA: TGTGCCAGCTTAAATGGGGAGGGGGGGACTGAAGCTTTCTTT
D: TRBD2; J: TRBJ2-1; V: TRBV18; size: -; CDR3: CASSPLGLAENEQFF; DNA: TGTGCCAGCTCACCTTTGGGACTAGCGGAAAATGAGCAGTTCTTC
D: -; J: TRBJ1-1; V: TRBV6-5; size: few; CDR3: CASSSGTPNTEAFF; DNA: TGTGCCAGCAGTTCCGGGACACCGAACACTGAAGCTTTCTTT
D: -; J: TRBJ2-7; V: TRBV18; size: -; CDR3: CASSPGSSYEQYF; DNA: TGTGCCAGCTCTCCGGGGAGCTCCTACGAGCAGTACTTC
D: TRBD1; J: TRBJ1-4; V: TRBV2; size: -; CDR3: CASDLDRTGGEKLFF; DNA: TGTGCCAGCGATTTGGATAGGACAGGGGGGGAAAAACTGTTTTTT
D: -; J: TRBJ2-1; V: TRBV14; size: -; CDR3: CASSQVSGVVNEQFF; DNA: TGTGCCAGCAGCCAAGTCAGCGGCGTCGTCAATGAGCAGTTCTTC
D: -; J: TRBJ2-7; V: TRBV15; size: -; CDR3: CATSRDEGLAFYEQYF; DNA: TGTGCCACCAGCAGGGACGAGGGACTGGCCTTCTACGAGCAGTACTTC
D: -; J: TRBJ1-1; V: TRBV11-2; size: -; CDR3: CASSLELMGVNTEAFF; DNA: TGTGCCAGCAGCTTAGAGCTCATGGGTGTGAACACTGAAGCTTTCTTT
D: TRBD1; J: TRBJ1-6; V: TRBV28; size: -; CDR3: CASSPGTGGPNSPLHF; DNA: TGTGCCAGCAGCCCGGGGACAGGGGGTCCTAATTCACCCCTCCACTTT
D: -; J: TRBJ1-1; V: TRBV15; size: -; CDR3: CATSNGRYMNTEAFF; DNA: TGTGCCACCTCTAACGGGCGATACATGAACACTGAAGCTTTCTTT
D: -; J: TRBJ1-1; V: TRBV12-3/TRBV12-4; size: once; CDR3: CASSLVQGEAFF; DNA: TGTGCCAGCAGTTTAGTTCAGGGGGAAGCTTTCTTT
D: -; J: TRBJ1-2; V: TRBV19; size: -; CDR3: CATTEAGNYGYTF; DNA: TGTGCCACTACGGAGGCCGGGAACTATGGCTACACCTTC
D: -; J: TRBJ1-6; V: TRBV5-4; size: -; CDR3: CASSFDRHGGPLHF; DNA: TGTGCCAGCAGCTTCGACCGCCACGGGGGACCCCTCCACTTT
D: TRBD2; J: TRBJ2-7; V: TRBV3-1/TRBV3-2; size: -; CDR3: CASSQGTSAPGIHEQYF; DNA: TGTGCCAGCAGCCAGGGGACTAGCGCTCCAGGCATCCACGAGCAGTACTTC
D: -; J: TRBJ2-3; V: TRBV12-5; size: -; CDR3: CASGSLGITDTQYF; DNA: TGTGCTAGTGGTTCCCTAGGGATCACAGATACGCAGTATTTT
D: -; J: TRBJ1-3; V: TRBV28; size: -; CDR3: CASSFWARRAGGNTIYF; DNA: TGTGCCAGCAGTTTTTGGGCCCGTAGGGCTGGTGGAAACACCATATATTTT
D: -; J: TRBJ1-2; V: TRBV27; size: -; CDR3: CASSRGIGHYGYTF; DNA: TGTGCCAGCAGTAGGGGGATCGGGCACTATGGCTACACCTTC
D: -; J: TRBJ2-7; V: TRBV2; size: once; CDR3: CASSGAYEQYF; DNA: TGTGCCAGCAGCGGGGCCTACGAGCAGTACTTC
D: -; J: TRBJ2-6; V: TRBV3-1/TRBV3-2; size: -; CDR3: CASSRAGTGANVLTF; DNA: TGTGCCAGCAGTCGCGCAGGGACAGGGGCCAACGTCCTGACTTTC
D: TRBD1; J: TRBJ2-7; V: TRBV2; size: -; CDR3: CASKGAEQYF; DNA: TGTGCCAGCAAGGGGGCTGAGCAGTACTTC
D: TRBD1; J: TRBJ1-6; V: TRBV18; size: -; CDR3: CASSLGTGAMSSPLHF; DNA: TGTGCCAGCTCACTCGGGACAGGCGCCATGAGTTCACCCCTCCACTTT
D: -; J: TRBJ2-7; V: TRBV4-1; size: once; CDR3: CASSQDRNYEQYF; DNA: TGCGCCAGCAGCCAGGACAGAAACTACGAGCAGTACTTC